The source of this TCR beta chain is a study of cytomegalovirus exposure and HLA in healthy donors. Findings of the study overall: Accurate HLA-A and HLA-B prediction from TCR beta sequences was reported for most subjects.

As to this clone: Antigen specificity is unknown.

The PCR was carried out with 60 Vbeta primers and 13 Jbeta primers. Produced via immunoSEQ multiplex PCR; TCRdb's table is partial and in-frame only. The sample has 200,000 to 250,000 clones, 82% seen once; the top ten hold 5.4%. Sequencing was carried out using PBMCs. The sequence was collected from a woman in her thirties or forties in good health and CMV-seropositive.

This CDR3 is CAITSGGNYGYTF. The CDR3 nucleotides are TGTGCCATCACATCGGGGGGGAACTATGGCTACACCTTC. The V and J genes are TRBV10-3 and TRBJ1-2; D possibly corresponds to TRBD1 (5 bases). Germline-derived CDR1 and CDR2 are ENHRY and SYGVKD. Deletions cut 7 bases from V and 2 bases from J, with 11 bases between. The CDR3 is 13 amino acids.